The present TCR beta chain was sequenced within a study of blood T cells in healthy people across ages. Study-wide results and caveats: Fewer expanded clones and more diversity marked long-lived versus aged donors.

The CDR3 contains 11 residues. Per germline, CDR1 SNHLY and CDR2 FYNNEI. The V end was cut by 5 bases, the J end by 7 bases, with 9 bases between. This clonotype has just a few counts. Its antigen remains unknown. With a much larger clone just one base away, this may be a read error. A second PCR, run for roughly 7 to 12 cycles, used a sample-barcoded 5' primer plus a J-beta primer mix. TCRdb passed the 5' RACE reads through MiXCR, listing each CDR3 protein once. The sample comprises about 590,000 distinct CDR3 sequences, about 30% of which are singletons, and 15% to 19% rests with the top ten. Per sample, at least 6 micrograms of total RNA were extracted.

The rearrangement uses TRBV2 and TRBJ2-7; D is ambiguous. The sequence derives from an elderly woman in good health. The sequenced sample consisted of blood. The CDR3 is CASSQSHEQYF. CDR3 DNA: TGTGCCAGCAGTCAGAGTCATGAGCAGTACTTC.